This T cell receptor (beta chain) comes out of a study of PD-1 blockade in classical Hodgkin lymphoma (dated by TCRdb to 2018 to 2021). Some background on the complete study: Nivolumab dosing was 3 mg/kg intravenously every 2 weeks, continuing until either disease progression or unacceptable toxicity. The study used CyTOF and TCR beta sequencing to define a peripheral blood immune signature of response to PD-1 blockade in classical Hodgkin lymphoma. What the authors observed across the whole study: A significant rise by C4D1 was seen in CD4+ but not CD8+ TCR diversity (p=0.0027 vs p=0.16), with the rise being most apparent in complete responders (p=0.02). Only a single clinical trial cohort was studied, and what caused the repertoire differences, possibly disease activity or prior therapy, remained undefined. Diversity was lower in patients who began nivolumab less than 1 year after ASCT, so these patients were left out of later analyses to avoid confounding by immune reconstitution. Among trial patients, those achieving complete response had baseline diversity similar to that of newly diagnosed patients, while diversity was significantly lower in partial responders and progressors. Baseline TCR diversity was reported as lower in newly diagnosed patients than in healthy donors, and lower still in relapsed/refractory patients.

To note about this clone: Its antigen is not yet known. No quality values exist for individual bases; no much larger clone is one base distant.

Genomic DNA was extracted with the Qiagen DNeasy kit from unsorted PBMCs and from negatively selected CD4+ and CD8+ fractions. Amplification of TCR beta CDR3 regions was done by immunoSEQ multiplex PCR with primers that anneal to V and J segments. Amplification bias was minimized using a synthetic immune receptor repertoire, and residual bias was removed computationally after sequencing. As for the authors' bioinformatics: Custom Python scripts were used to quantify repertoire diversity as the Shannon entropy index. Unsorted, CD4+ and CD8+ repertoires were analyzed separately, except for combined analyses in which CD4+ and CD8+ sequences were merged in silico. A clone was considered expanded if an increase in frequency of at least 2-fold after treatment relative to C1D1 was found, and a pseudocount of 0.5 was applied to clones undetected at baseline. Singleton clones were defined as clones with 0 or 1 copy at C1D1, and non-singleton clones were defined as clones with 2 or more copies. Clones expanded in unsorted samples were labelled as CD4+, CD8+ or unknown by matching protein sequences in sorted samples from the same patient. Wilcoxon tests were applied to paired samples to test diversity changes from C1D1 to C4D1. What TCRdb holds here is the immuneACCESS table cut down to in-frame rearrangements. Part of the clones is not present; checked against another copy, under half of the missing clones reflect an unresolved V gene, and the others are unexplained. V, J and clone size derive from that table, while D and trimming were established from the DNA sequence. In this sample the table shows some 13,000 clones, about 87% of which occur a single time. Clones ranked in the top ten supply 35% to 40% of the sample.

The CDR3 starts with the cysteine, ends with the phenylalanine, and has 13 residues. Left in the record is the CDR3 DNA by itself, 39 bases read in frame from the first base. A distance of 7 bases separates the germline ends of V and J, which lose 7 bases and 1 base respectively. The CDR1 and CDR2 encoded by the germline V gene (reference sequence) are SEHNR and FQNEAQ. The time point label on this specimen signifies: cycle 1 day 1 (C1D1), immediately before nivolumab initiation. Every trial patient had relapsed following autologous stem cell transplantation, and prior brentuximab vedotin exposure was what differed among cohorts A, B and C. The trial cohort was composed of 56 patients with relapsed/refractory classical Hodgkin lymphoma, for whom complete response, partial response or progressive disease was recorded as best overall response. Single-agent nivolumab was administered to trial patients in the multi-cohort phase II CheckMate 205 trial. An independent review committee assessed best overall response using the 2007 International Working Group response criteria. Trial PBMCs were obtained immediately prior to nivolumab initiation (C1D1) and on therapy at cycle 2 day 1 and cycle 4 day 1. Peripheral blood was collected in 8 mL Vacutainer Cell Preparation Tubes, from which PBMCs were isolated by centrifugation and then cryopreserved.

The receptor was isolated from a human donor with classical Hodgkin lymphoma. The sample consisted of peripheral blood mononuclear cells (PBMCs), taken at baseline. The rearrangement joined TRBV7-9 to TRBJ2-2, with TRBD2 as a weak D call on 5 bases. The CDR3 reads as follows: CASTGMNTGELFF. DNA sequence: TGTGCCAGCACGGGGATGAACACCGGGGAGCTGTTTTTT.